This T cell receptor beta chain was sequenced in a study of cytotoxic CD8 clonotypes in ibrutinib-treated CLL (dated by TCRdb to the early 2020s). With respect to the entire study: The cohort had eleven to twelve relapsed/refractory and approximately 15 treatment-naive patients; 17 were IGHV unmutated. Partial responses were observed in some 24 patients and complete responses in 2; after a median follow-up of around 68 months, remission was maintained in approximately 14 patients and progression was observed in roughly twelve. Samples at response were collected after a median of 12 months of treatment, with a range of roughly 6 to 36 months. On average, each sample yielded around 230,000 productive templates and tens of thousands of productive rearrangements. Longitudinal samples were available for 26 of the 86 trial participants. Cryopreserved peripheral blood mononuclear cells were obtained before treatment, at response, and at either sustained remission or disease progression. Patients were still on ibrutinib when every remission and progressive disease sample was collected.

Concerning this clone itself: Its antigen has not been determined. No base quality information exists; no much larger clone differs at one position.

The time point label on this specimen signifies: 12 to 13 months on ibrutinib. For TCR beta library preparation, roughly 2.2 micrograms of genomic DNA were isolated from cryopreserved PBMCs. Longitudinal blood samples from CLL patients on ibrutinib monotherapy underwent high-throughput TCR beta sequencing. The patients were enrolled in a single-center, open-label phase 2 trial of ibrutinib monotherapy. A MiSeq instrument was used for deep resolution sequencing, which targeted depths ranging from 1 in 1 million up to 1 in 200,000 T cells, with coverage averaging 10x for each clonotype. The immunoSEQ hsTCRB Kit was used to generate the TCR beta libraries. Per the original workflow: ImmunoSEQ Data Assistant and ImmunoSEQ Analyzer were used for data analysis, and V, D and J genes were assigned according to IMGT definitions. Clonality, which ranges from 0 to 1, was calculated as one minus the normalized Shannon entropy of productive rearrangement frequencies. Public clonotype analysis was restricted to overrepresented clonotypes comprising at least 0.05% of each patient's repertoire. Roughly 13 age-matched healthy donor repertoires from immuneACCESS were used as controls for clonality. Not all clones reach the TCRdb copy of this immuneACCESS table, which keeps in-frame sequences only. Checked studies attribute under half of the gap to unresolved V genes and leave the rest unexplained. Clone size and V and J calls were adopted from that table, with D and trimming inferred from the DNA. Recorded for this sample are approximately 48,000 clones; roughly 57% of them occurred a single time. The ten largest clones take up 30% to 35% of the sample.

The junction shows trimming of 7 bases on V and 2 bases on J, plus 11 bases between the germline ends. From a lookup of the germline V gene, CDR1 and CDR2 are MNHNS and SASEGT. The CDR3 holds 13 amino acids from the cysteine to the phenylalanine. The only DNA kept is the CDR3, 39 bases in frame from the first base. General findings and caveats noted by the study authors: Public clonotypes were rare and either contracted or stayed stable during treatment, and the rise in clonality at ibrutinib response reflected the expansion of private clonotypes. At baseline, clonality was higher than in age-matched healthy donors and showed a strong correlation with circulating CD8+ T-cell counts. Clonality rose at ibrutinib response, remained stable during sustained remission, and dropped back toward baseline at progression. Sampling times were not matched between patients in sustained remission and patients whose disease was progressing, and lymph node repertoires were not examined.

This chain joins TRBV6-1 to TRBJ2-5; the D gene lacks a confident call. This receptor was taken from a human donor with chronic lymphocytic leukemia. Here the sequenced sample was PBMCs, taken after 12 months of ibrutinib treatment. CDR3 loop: CASNVALQETQYF. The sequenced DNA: TGTGCCAGCAACGTAGCCCTGCAAGAGACCCAGTACTTC.